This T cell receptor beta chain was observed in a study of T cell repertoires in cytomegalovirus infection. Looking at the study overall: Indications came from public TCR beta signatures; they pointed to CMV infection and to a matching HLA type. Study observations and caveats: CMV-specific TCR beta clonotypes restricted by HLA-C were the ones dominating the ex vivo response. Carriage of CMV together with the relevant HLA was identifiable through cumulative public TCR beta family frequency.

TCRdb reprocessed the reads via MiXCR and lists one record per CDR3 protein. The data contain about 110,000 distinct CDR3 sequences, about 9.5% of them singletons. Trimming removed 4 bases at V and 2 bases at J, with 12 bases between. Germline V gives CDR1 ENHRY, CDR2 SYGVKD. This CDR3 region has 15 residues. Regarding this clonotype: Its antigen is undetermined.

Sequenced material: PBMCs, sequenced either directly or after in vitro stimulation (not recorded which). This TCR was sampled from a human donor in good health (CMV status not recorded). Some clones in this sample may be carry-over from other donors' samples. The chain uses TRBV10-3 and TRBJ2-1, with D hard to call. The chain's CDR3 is CAISGVLKTYNEQFF. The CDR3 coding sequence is TGTGCCATCAGTGGGGTCTTGAAGACCTACAATGAGCAGTTCTTC.